Reported below is one T cell receptor (beta chain). The antigen is unknown. This CDR3 contains 13 residues. V was clipped by 4 bases and J by 2 bases, with 10 bases between them. Germline V gene lookup returns CDR1 SGHKS and CDR2 YYEKEE (reference sequence). This entry comes from a study of shared clonotypes between healthy human individuals. The protocol was immunoSEQ multiplex PCR, while the TCRdb copy is restricted to in-frame clones and leaves out a portion. The data show roughly 700,000 clones, around 90% seen once. Study findings and constraints: Across a handful of donors, naive CD4 shared about 5%, naive CD8 over 3%, memory CD4 roughly 2.4%, memory CD8 0.35% to 0.5%. In the sorted subsets, rarefaction showed sequencing was incomplete despite large depth.

The source of this sequence is a man between 18 and 35 years old in good health. Some clones in this sample may be carry-over from other donors' samples. The chain is built from TRBV5-5 and TRBJ2-7, with a tentative D call TRBD1 (6 bases). The sample was memory CD8+ T cells from PBMCs. As to subset: CD45RO+ cells pooled with CCR7-negative TemRA cells. CDR3 in DNA: TGTGCCAGCAGCATCCACAGGGCCTACGAGCAGTACTTC. Its protein product is CASSIHRAYEQYF. Complete variable domain (other parts from reference TRBV5-5 and TRBJ2-7): DAGVTQSPTHLIKTRGQQVTLRCSPISGHKSVSWYQQVLGQGPQFIFQYYEKEERGRGNFPDRFSARQFPNYSSELNVNALLLGDSALYLCASSIHRAYEQYFGPGTRLTVT.